The 20 T cell receptor beta chains below all came from one sample that was sequenced in a study of shared clonotypes between healthy human individuals. Profiled with immunoSEQ multiplex PCR; TCRdb holds only in-frame clones, not every one. The sample records about 480,000 clones, around 79% being singletons. The source material was PBMCs. All receptors derive from a woman between 35 and 50 years old in good health. Some clones in this sample may be carry-over from other donors' samples.

V gene TRBV29-1 combines with J gene TRBJ1-3; TRBD1 might be the D (6 bases). The CDR3 sequence is 14 residues long. V was clipped by 0 bases and J by 8 bases, with 14 bases between them. Germline V gene data show CDR1 as SQVTM and CDR2 as ANQGSEA. This chain's CDR3 is CSVEDRGAGDTIYF. CDR3 bases: TGCAGCGTTGAAGATAGGGGCGCAGGGGACACCATATATTTT.

The V call is TRBV28, the J call TRBJ2-1; no clear D gene. The germline V gene encodes CDR1 MDHEN and CDR2 SYDVKM. The CDR3 runs 11 residues. Trimming took 7 bases from V and 5 from J, leaving 6 bases between them. CDR3 coding DNA: TGTGCCAGCATAGAGAACAATGAGCAGTTCTTC. Translating it yields CASIENNEQFF.

This clone came up a few times. This chain connects TRBV27 to TRBJ1-1; no clear D. This CDR3 is 16 amino acids long. Trimming stripped 4 bases from V and 0 bases from J, with 15 bases between. In germline, CDR1 is MNHEY, CDR2 SMNVEV (reference sequence). The CDR3 DNA is TGTGCCAGCAGTTCATACCGCCGTGGGGTGAACACTGAAGCTTTCTTT. The encoded protein is CASSSYRRGVNTEAFF.

This clone has only a few counts. This chain links TRBV4-1 with TRBJ2-5, with 8 bases fitting TRBD2. This CDR3 contains 15 residues. Trimming cost V 1 base and J 5 bases; bases outside gene matches: 6. Germline assignment: CDR1 MGHRA and CDR2 YSYEKL. The chain's CDR3 is CASSQVPGRDETQYF. DNA of the CDR3: TGCGCCAGCAGCCAAGTCCCCGGGAGGGATGAGACCCAGTACTTC.

This clone was picked up a small number of times. The chain couples TRBV29-1 to TRBJ2-7, with a possible D match to TRBD2 (6 bases). This CDR3 contains 13 residues. Trimming removed 4 bases from V and 7 bases from J, with 17 bases in between. Germline loops: CDR1 SQVTM, CDR2 ANQGSEA. The CDR3 loop reads CSVGSPWGREQYF. The CDR3 nucleotides read TGCAGCGTTGGGTCCCCGTGGGGGAGGGAGCAGTACTTC.

The chain uses TRBV14 and TRBJ2-7; D remains unclear. The CDR3 length is 14 residues. Trimming removed 3 bases from V and 4 bases from J, with 13 bases in between. Per the germline V gene, CDR1 is SGHDN and CDR2 is FVKESK. CDR3 amino acids: CASSHPGNWYEQYF. The CDR3 DNA sequence: TGTGCCAGCAGCCACCCAGGAAATTGGTACGAGCAGTACTTC.

This chain connects TRBV28 to TRBJ2-1; 11 bases match TRBD2. The germline CDR1 and CDR2 sequences are MDHEN and SYDVKM. Losses at the gene ends were 3 bases for V and 7 bases for J; bases not matched to a gene: 11. The length of the CDR3 is 17 residues. The CDR3 protein is CASSLLGLAGGPNEQFF. The CDR3 region has the DNA TGTGCCAGCAGTTTGCTCGGTCTAGCGGGAGGCCCGAATGAGCAGTTCTTC.

This clone turned up a few times. The chain employs TRBV30 and TRBJ2-7; TRBD1 agrees at 8 bases. Trimming took 3 bases from V and 6 from J; bases not matched to a gene: 10. Germline V gives CDR1 GTSNPN, CDR2 SVGIG (reference sequence). The CDR3 contains 14 residues. The CDR3 spells CAWRGPPGGREQYF. Here the CDR3 DNA reads TGTGCCTGGAGGGGTCCTCCAGGGGGCCGCGAGCAGTACTTC.

This chain links TRBV7-6 with TRBJ2-2, with TRBD2 identical over 11 bases. This CDR3 is built from 15 residues. Germline CDR1 reads SGHVS; CDR2 reads FNYEAQ. Trimming took 5 bases from V and 6 from J; bases not matched to a gene: 5. The CDR3 is CASSLTSGSAGELFF. Here the CDR3 DNA reads TGTGCCAGCAGCCTCACTAGCGGGAGTGCCGGGGAGCTGTTTTTT.

This rearrangement joins TRBV19 to TRBJ2-3, with D possibly being TRBD1 or TRBD2 (5 bases each). The CDR3 has 13 residues. Between the trimmed V and J ends, which lost 4 bases and 3 bases, there was a span of 8 bases. Germline V gene sequence: CDR1 LNHDA, CDR2 SQIVND (reference sequence). CDR3 bases: TGTGCCAGTAGTACGGGACGGACAGATACGCAGTATTTT. It codes for CASSTGRTDTQYF.

This clone turned up a few times. V is TRBV12-5 and J is TRBJ2-7, with 10 nucleotides matching TRBD2. The trim removed 9 bases at V and 4 bases at J, leaving 3 bases unmatched. Germline CDR1 and CDR2: LGHNT and FRNRAP. The CDR3 contains 12 residues. CDR3: CARGAGGYEQYF. Here the CDR3 DNA reads TGTGCTAGGGGAGCGGGAGGGTACGAGCAGTACTTC.

This clone was picked up a small number of times. This rearrangement joins TRBV9 to TRBJ2-2; 9 positions agree with TRBD2. The CDR3 totals 16 residues. Germline-derived CDR1 and CDR2 are SGDLS and YYNGEE. V trimming: 0 bases; J trimming: 5 bases; junction bases outside the gene matches: 5. This chain's CDR3 is CASSVGVSGSTGELFF. CDR3 sequence (DNA): TGTGCCAGCAGCGTAGGGGTTAGCGGGAGTACCGGGGAGCTGTTTTTT.

This clone was seen more than once but under ten times. The genes are TRBV6-1 and TRBJ1-2; D not resolved. Per the germline V gene, CDR1 is MNHNS and CDR2 is SASEGT. Trimming took 0 bases from V and 5 from J, leaving 7 bases between them. The CDR3 is 13 amino acids. CDR3 nucleotide sequence: TGTGCCAGCAGTGAAGCGGGAGGGTATGGCTACACCTTC. It yields the protein CASSEAGGYGYTF.

This clone was counted only a few times. The chain joins TRBV6-5 to TRBJ1-1; 7 nucleotides align to TRBD1. This CDR3 has 13 amino acids. From germline, CDR1 is MNHEY and CDR2 SVGAGI. V trimming: 6 bases; J trimming: 4 bases; junction bases outside the gene matches: 5. CDR3 coding DNA: TGTGCCAGCAGCCGACAGGGTATCACTGAAGCTTTCTTT. It specifies CASSRQGITEAFF.

The chain couples TRBV5-1 to TRBJ2-7; 9 nucleotides align to TRBD1. The germline gives CDR1 SGHRS, CDR2 YFSETQ. V lost 3 bases to trimming and J lost 4 bases; unmatched junction nucleotides: 5. This CDR3 has 14 residues. The CDR3 loop is CASSSTGTGYEQYF. In nucleotides, the CDR3 is TGCGCCAGCAGCTCAACCGGGACAGGGTACGAGCAGTACTTC.

This chain links TRBV6-1 with TRBJ2-5; D might be TRBD1 or TRBD2, each matching 6 bases. CDR1 MNHNS and CDR2 SASEGT come from the germline V gene. The V gene lost 4 bases and the J gene lost 1 base, with 10 bases spanning the gap. The CDR3 is 14 residues long. CDR3 in DNA: TGTGCCAGCAGTGTACAGGGAGGCCAAGAGACCCAGTACTTC. Translation gives CASSVQGGQETQYF.

V is TRBV5-1 and J is TRBJ2-5; 11 bases are a match to TRBD1. J lost 5 bases, V lost 4 bases, and 10 bases had no gene match. Germline-derived CDR1 and CDR2 are SGHRS and YFSETQ. The CDR3 runs to 16 residues. The CDR3 sequence: CASSRWTGGPLETQYF. For the CDR3, the DNA is TGCGCCAGCAGCAGATGGACAGGGGGCCCGTTGGAGACCCAGTACTTC. The whole variable domain, filled in from reference TRBV5-1 and TRBJ2-5, reads KAGVTQTPRYLIKTRGQQVTLSCSPISGHRSVSWYQQTPGQGLQFLFEYFSETQRNKGNFPGRFSGRQFSNSRSEMNVSTLELGDSALYLCASSRWTGGPLETQYFGPGTRLLVL.

This chain joins TRBV5-1 and TRBJ2-7; 8 bases agree with TRBD1. The CDR3 length is 15 residues. Unmatched junction bases numbered 7, after V lost 1 base and J lost 4 bases. The germline CDR1 and CDR2 sequences are SGHRS and YFSETQ. The chain's CDR3 is CASSLFGTGGYEQYF. CDR3 DNA sequence: TGCGCCAGCAGCTTGTTTGGGACAGGTGGATACGAGCAGTACTTC.

The genes are TRBV29-1 and TRBJ1-2; 8 bases map to TRBD1. In germline, CDR1 is SQVTM, CDR2 ANQGSEA. CDR3 length: 13 amino acids. J was trimmed by 1 base and V by 6 bases; bases with no gene match: 4. CDR3 in amino acids: CSVAGQGNYGYTF. The CDR3 DNA reads as TGCAGCGTGGCAGGACAGGGTAACTATGGCTACACCTTC.

This chain connects TRBV5-5 to TRBJ2-3; possible D gene TRBD2, 6 bases. Trimming took off 4 bases at V and 11 bases at J, with 26 bases between the two ends. Germline V gives CDR1 SGHKS, CDR2 YYEKEE (reference sequence). This CDR3 has 16 residues. The chain's CDR3 is CASSPMTSMPFLQQYF. The CDR3 DNA sequence: TGTGCCAGCAGCCCTATGACTAGTATGCCCTTCTTACAGCAGTATTTT.